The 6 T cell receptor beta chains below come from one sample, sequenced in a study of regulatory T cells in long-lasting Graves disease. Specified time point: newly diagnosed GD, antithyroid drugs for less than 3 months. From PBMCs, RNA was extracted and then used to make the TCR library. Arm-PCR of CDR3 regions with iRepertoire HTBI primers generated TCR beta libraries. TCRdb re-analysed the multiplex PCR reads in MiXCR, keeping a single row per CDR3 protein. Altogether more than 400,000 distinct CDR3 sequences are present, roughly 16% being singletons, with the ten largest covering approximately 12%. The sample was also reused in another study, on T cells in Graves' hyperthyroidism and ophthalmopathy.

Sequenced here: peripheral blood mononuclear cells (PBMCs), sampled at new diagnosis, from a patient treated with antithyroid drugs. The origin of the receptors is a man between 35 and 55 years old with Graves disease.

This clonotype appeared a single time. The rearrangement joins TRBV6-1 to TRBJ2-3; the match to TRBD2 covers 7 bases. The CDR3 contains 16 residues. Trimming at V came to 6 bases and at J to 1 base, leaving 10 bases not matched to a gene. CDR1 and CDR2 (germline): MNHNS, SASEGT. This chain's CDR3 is CASSLLATSGTDTQYF. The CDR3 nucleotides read TGTGCCAGCAGCCTACTAGCGACTTCCGGCACAGATACGCAGTATTTT.

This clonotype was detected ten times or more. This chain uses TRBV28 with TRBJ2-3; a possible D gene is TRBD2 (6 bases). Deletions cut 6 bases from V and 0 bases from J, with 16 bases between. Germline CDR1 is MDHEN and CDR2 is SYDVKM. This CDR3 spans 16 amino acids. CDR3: CASSTEAGSSTDTQYF. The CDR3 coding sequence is TGTGCCAGCAGCACGGAAGCGGGTTCTAGCACAGATACGCAGTATTTT. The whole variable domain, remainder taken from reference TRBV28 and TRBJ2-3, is DVKVTQSSRYLVKRTGEKVFLECVQDMDHENMFWYRQDPGLGLRLIYFSYDVKMKEKGDIPEGYSVSREKKERFSLILESASTNQTSMYLCASSTEAGSSTDTQYFGPGTRLTVL.

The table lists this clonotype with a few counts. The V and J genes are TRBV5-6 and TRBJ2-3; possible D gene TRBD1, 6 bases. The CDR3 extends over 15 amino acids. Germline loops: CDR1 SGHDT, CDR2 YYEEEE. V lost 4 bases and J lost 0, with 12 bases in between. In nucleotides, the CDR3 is TGTGCCAGCAGCCCTGGGACAAGAAGCACAGATACGCAGTATTTT. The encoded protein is CASSPGTRSTDTQYF.

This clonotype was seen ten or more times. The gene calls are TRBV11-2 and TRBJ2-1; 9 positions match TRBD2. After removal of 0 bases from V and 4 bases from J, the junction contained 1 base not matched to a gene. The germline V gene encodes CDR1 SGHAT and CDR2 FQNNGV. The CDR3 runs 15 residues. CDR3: CASSLEREGYNEQFF. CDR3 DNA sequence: TGTGCCAGCAGCTTAGAGCGGGAGGGATACAATGAGCAGTTCTTC. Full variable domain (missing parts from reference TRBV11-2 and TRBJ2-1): EAGVAQSPRYKIIEKRQSVAFWCNPISGHATLYWYQQILGQGPKLLIQFQNNGVVDDSQLPKDRFSAERLKGVDSTLKIQPAKLEDSAVYLCASSLEREGYNEQFFGPGTRLTVL.

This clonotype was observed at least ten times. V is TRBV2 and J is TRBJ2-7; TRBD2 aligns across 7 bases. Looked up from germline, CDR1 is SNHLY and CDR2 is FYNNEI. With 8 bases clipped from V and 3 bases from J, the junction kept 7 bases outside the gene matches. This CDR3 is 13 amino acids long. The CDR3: CASWPSGYYEQYF. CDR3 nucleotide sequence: TGTGCCAGCTGGCCTAGCGGATACTACGAGCAGTACTTC.

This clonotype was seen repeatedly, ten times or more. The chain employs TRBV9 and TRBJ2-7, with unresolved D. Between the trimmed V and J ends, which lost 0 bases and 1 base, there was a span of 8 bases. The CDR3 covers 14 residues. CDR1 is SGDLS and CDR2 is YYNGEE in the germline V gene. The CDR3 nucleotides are TGTGCCAGCAGCGTAGAAGGAAGTTCCTACGAGCAGTACTTC. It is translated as CASSVEGSSYEQYF.